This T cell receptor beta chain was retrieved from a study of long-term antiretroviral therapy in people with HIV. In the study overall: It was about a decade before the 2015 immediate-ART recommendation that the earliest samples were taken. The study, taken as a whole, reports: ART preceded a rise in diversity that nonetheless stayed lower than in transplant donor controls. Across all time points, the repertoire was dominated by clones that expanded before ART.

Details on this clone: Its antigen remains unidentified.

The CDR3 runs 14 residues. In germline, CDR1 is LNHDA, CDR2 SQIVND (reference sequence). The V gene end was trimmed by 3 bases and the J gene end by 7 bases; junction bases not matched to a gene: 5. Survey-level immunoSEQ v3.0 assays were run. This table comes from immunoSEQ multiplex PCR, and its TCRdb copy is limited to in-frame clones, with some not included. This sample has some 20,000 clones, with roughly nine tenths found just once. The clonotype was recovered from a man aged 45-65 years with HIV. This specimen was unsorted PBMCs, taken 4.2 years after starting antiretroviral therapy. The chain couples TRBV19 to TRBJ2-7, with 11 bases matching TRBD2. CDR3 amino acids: CASSMTSGAAEQYF. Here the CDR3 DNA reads TGTGCCAGTAGTATGACTAGCGGGGCGGCGGAGCAGTACTTC.